This T cell receptor (beta chain) appears in the sequencing data of a study of CD8+CD57+ T cells in acquired aplastic anemia (dated by TCRdb to the late 2010s). At the level of the whole study: A mean of approximately 3 ug of DNA, ranging from roughly 0.19 to 30 ug, was extracted from sorted CD4+ and CD8+ cells. Here is what the overall study found, with its caveats: Roughly 30 CD8+ CDR3 sequences were found to be shared between patients and controls, but these sequences appeared to be highly expressed in patients and within the immunodominant clones of the patients. CD8+ Simpson's diversity did not differ significantly between patients and healthy controls (P=0.060).

TCR repertoires of sorted CD4+ and CD8+ blood T cells from severe aplastic anemia patients and healthy subjects were deep-sequenced in the study. Ficoll-Paque density gradient centrifugation was used to isolate peripheral blood mononuclear cells. Before DNA was extracted, CD4+ and CD8+ T cells were sorted using either FACS or magnetic beads. With respect to this clonotype: This receptor's antigen is unknown. Per-base qualities were not stored, and no clone one base away is much larger.

The germline V gene (reference sequence) specifies DFQATT as CDR1 and SNEGSKA as CDR2. Spanning cysteine to phenylalanine, the CDR3 consists of 14 amino acids. Only CDR3 DNA is held: 42 bases, read in frame from base 1. V lost 3 bases and J lost 4 bases; the stretch between them is 15 bases long. TCR beta VDJ combination and CDR3 sequence profiling used genomic DNA as the template. TCR repertoire sequencing was run on an Illumina HiSeq 2000. For the original study's pipeline: Repertoire assessment relied on Simpson's diversity index, CDR3 size and DJ length profiles, and TRBV/TRBJ rearrangement plots. The immunodominant clone was defined as the most abundant DNA sequence in deep sequencing data. CDR3 amino acid sequences were checked for sharing across subjects and were also compared against the VDJdb database and published repertoires. Using fastp trimming at Q25 and MiXCR clonotype assembly, TCRdb reanalyzed the public sequencing data and kept in-frame beta chains. Rows are unified per CDR3 protein, each entry keeping the most common DNA and genes. The V and J calls here are based on TCRdb, not the publication. This sample lists approximately 270,000 distinct CDR3 sequences; 45% to 70% were detected once. The ten top clones hold roughly 8% of the sample.

The receptor comes from a human donor with severe aplastic anemia or a healthy control (not recorded which). The sequenced sample consisted of sorted CD4+, CD8+, or CD8+CD57+ T cells (not recorded which) from PBMCs. The V and J genes are TRBV20-1 and TRBJ1-1; tentative D gene TRBD1, with 6 bases matching. CDR3 reads: CSARYLRGGTEAFF. In nucleotides, the sequence is TGCAGTGCTAGGTACTTGAGGGGGGGCACTGAAGCTTTCTTT.